The next 15 T cell receptor beta chains were all read from a single sample in a study of blood T cells in healthy people across ages. Combining a sample-barcoded 5' primer with a J-beta primer mix, a second PCR ran for roughly 6 to 11 cycles. Each CDR3 protein is one row after TCRdb ran MiXCR on the 5' RACE reads. The sample includes 550,000 to 700,000 distinct CDR3 sequences, about 26% seen only once; the top ten take under 20%. Sequenced: blood. These receptors originate from a woman aged 70-85 years in good health.

The rearrangement uses TRBV5-1 and TRBJ2-4; 8 bases agree with TRBD1. The CDR3 covers 14 residues. With 4 bases clipped from V and 5 bases from J, the junction kept 5 bases outside the gene matches. Germline loops: CDR1 SGHRS, CDR2 YFSETQ. The CDR3 DNA is TGCGCCAGCAGCCAAGGACAGGGCGAAAACATTCAGTACTTC. Translated: CASSQGQGENIQYF. Variable domain in full (rest from reference TRBV5-1 and TRBJ2-4): KAGVTQTPRYLIKTRGQQVTLSCSPISGHRSVSWYQQTPGQGLQFLFEYFSETQRNKGNFPGRFSGRQFSNSRSEMNVSTLELGDSALYLCASSQGQGENIQYFGAGTRLSVL.

This clonotype showed up just a few times. The rearrangement uses TRBV10-3 and TRBJ2-3; perhaps D is TRBD1 or TRBD2 (6 bases each). CDR1 and CDR2 (germline): ENHRY, SYGVKD. Trimming cost V 0 bases and J 6 bases, with 19 bases left between them. CDR3 length: 17 residues. CDR3: CAISESQETGGVDTQYF. CDR3 in DNA: TGTGCCATCAGTGAGTCGCAGGAGACAGGAGGGGTCGATACGCAGTATTTT.

There are a few counts of this clonotype. This chain joins TRBV20-1 and TRBJ1-4; D may be TRBD1 (5 bases). Between the trimmed V and J ends, which lost 3 bases and 4 bases, there was a span of 18 bases. CDR1 and CDR2 (germline): DFQATT, SNEGSKA (reference sequence). The CDR3 extends over 16 amino acids. CDR3: CSASEGHPQGNEKLFF. The CDR3 DNA follows: TGCAGTGCTAGTGAAGGACACCCTCAGGGTAATGAAAAACTGTTTTTT.

The table lists this clonotype with a few counts. J is TRBJ2-3 and V is TRBV20-1; 8 positions match TRBD2. This CDR3 has 13 residues. CDR1 is DFQATT, CDR2 SNEGSKA, per germline (reference sequence). The V gene end was trimmed by 1 base and the J gene end by 6 bases; junction bases not matched to a gene: 3. The CDR3 loop is CSARGPSGDTQYF. CDR3 nucleotide sequence: TGCAGTGCTAGAGGGCCTAGCGGGGATACGCAGTATTTT.

There are a few counts of this clonotype. At one boundary the junction diverges from the germline segment, which might be a read error. The V and J genes are TRBV3-1 and TRBJ2-1; the D gene is possibly TRBD1 (5 bases). CDR3 length: 16 residues. Germline CDR1 LGHDT, CDR2 YNNKEL (reference sequence). The CDR3 sequence is CAGSQFLGQAYNEQFF. The CDR3 DNA follows: TGTGCCGGCAGCCAATTCTTGGGGCAAGCCTACAATGAGCAGTTCTTC.

V usage is TRBV20-1 and J usage is TRBJ1-2, with D possibly being TRBD1 (6 bases). V lost 7 bases and J lost 8, with 20 bases in between. The germline gives CDR1 DFQATT, CDR2 SNEGSKA (reference sequence). CDR3 length equals 13 residues. The CDR3 sequence is CSVHRGFSNGYTF. DNA for the CDR3: TGCAGTGTGCATAGGGGGTTTAGTAACGGCTACACCTTC.

V and J are TRBV5-1 and TRBJ2-5, with D possibly being TRBD2 (6 bases). Germline V gene data show CDR1 as SGHRS and CDR2 as YFSETQ. Trimming removed 5 bases at V and 5 bases at J, with 19 bases between. The CDR3 has 15 residues. In DNA form, the CDR3 reads TGCGCCAGCAGTCGCACGGGGGAGGTAGCTGAGACCCAGTACTTC. It translates to CASSRTGEVAETQYF.

The chain uses TRBV3-1 and TRBJ2-3, with D perhaps given as TRBD1 or TRBD2 (6 bases each). V shed 0 bases and J shed 2 bases, with 15 bases lying between them. The V gene's germline CDR1 is LGHDT and CDR2 YNNKEL (reference sequence). The CDR3 length is 17 residues. CDR3 bases: TGTGCCAGCAGCCAAGATGGGTGGGGGGCGGTCACAGATACGCAGTATTTT. Its translation is CASSQDGWGAVTDTQYF.

There are a few counts of this clonotype. This chain links TRBV4-3 with TRBJ1-2, with 7 bases lining up with TRBD1. The CDR3 consists of 16 residues. CDR1 is LGHNA and CDR2 is YSLEER in the germline V gene. V lost 0 bases, J lost 7 bases, and 11 bases stayed unmatched. The CDR3 here is CASSQEFNRGFSGYTF. CDR3 coding DNA: TGCGCCAGCAGCCAAGAATTTAACAGGGGCTTTTCTGGCTACACCTTC.

The chain has TRBV4-3 and TRBJ1-2; D not resolved. The V gene lost 0 bases and the J gene lost 8 bases, with 16 bases spanning the gap. Germline CDR1 is LGHNA and CDR2 is YSLEER. The CDR3 spans 15 residues. The CDR3 sequence: CASSQDHLIPSGYTF. As DNA, the CDR3 is TGCGCCAGCAGCCAAGATCATCTCATCCCTTCGGGCTACACCTTC.

This clonotype was seen a few times. The chain recombines TRBV6-2 or TRBV6-3 with TRBJ2-1; D gene ambiguous. Germline lookup yields CDR1 MNHEY and CDR2 SVGEGT. The length of the CDR3 is 15 residues. V was cut by 4 bases and J by 10 bases, with 20 bases left in between. The CDR3 nucleotides are TGTGCCAGCAGTTCTCACCACCCGAGCAGCAAAGAGCAGTTCTTC. As protein: CASSSHHPSSKEQFF.

This clonotype was seen a handful of times. This chain joins TRBV20-1 and TRBJ1-1, with TRBD1 identical over 10 bases. V shed 3 bases, J shed 11 bases, and the junction held 12 bases outside the gene matches. Germline V gene sequence: CDR1 DFQATT, CDR2 SNEGSKA (reference sequence). The CDR3 extends over 14 amino acids. DNA of the CDR3: TGCAGTGCTAGGGGGGGACAGGGGAGCGGTGACGCTTTCTTT. The encoded protein is CSARGGQGSGDAFF.

This clonotype appeared a few times. The chain employs TRBV6-1 and TRBJ2-2; the D is unclear. Germline lookup yields CDR1 MNHNS and CDR2 SASEGT. CDR3 length: 13 residues. V was cut by 10 bases and J by 0 bases, with 9 bases left in between. The DNA for the CDR3 is TGTGCCACCACGGTTTCGAACACCGGGGAGCTGTTTTTT. As protein: CATTVSNTGELFF.

The chain has TRBV7-9 and TRBJ2-5; D is tentatively TRBD1 or TRBD2 (6 bases each). The DNA end is more similar to TRBJ2-1, so the J call may be wrong. Per germline, CDR1 SEHNR and CDR2 FQNEAQ (reference sequence). The CDR3 extends over 14 amino acids. CDR3 nucleotide sequence: TGTGCCAGCAGCTTAGGAGGGGGGCCTAGTGAGCAGTTCTTC. Protein sequence: CASSLGGGPSEQFF.

V and J are TRBV6-5 and TRBJ1-2; D possibly corresponds to TRBD1 (5 bases). V gave up 2 bases and J gave up 6 bases, with 13 bases separating them. CDR3 length: 14 amino acids. Per the germline V gene, CDR1 is MNHEY and CDR2 is SVGAGI. The CDR3 loop is CASSYGTAANGYTF. The CDR3 DNA sequence: TGTGCCAGCAGTTACGGGACGGCCGCTAATGGCTACACCTTC.